One TCR beta chain is described in this entry. The antigen remains unidentified. Other nucleotide sequences from this sample produce the same CDR3. These data belong to a study of shared clonotypes between healthy human individuals. Study-level findings and limits: Genetic and exposure-history diversity was limited by the small donor number.

The assay was carried out at the deep level. The repertoire was sequenced with immunoSEQ multiplex PCR; TCRdb's copy has only in-frame clones and lacks some. Of a few million clones in the sample, 90% to 95% were seen once. CDR3 size: 15 residues. V was shortened by 0 bases and J by 6 bases, with 13 bases between the two germline ends. CDR1 SGDLS and CDR2 YYNGEE come from the germline V gene. As defined, naive CD8 cells were CD45RO-negative and positively selected for CCR7, with terminally differentiated effector memory CD45RA+ cells excluded. The sequencing sample was made of naive CD8+ T cells from PBMCs. This clonotype originated in a man aged 18-30 years in good health. Some clones in this sample may be carry-over from other donors' samples. The chain recombines TRBV9 with TRBJ2-1; weak D call: TRBD2 (6 bases). This chain's CDR3 is CASSVDGGRGNEQFF. The CDR3 DNA reads TGTGCCAGCAGCGTAGACGGGGGTCGGGGCAATGAGCAGTTCTTC. Filled out from reference TRBV9 and TRBJ2-1, the complete variable domain reads DSGVTQTPKHLITATGQRVTLRCSPRSGDLSVYWYQQSLDQGLQFLIQYYNGEERAKGNILERFSAQQFPDLHSELNLSSLELGDSALYFCASSVDGGRGNEQFFGPGTRLTVL.